The 13 T cell receptor beta chains in this list originate from one sample, sequenced in a study of T cell repertoires in cytomegalovirus infection. No antigens are known for them. TCRdb reanalysed the reads using MiXCR and keeps one entry per CDR3 protein. The table shows roughly 90,000 distinct CDR3 sequences, with 25% to 35% occurring only once. The sequencing here drew on CD8+ T cells from cultured PBMCs, taken from culture after CMV antigen stimulation. The source of these receptors is a human donor in good health (CMV status not recorded). Some clones in this sample may be carry-over from other donors' samples.

In DNA form, the CDR3 reads TGTGCCAGCAGCTGGGACCCCCAAGAGACCCAGTACTTC. It is translated as CASSWDPQETQYF. The rearrangement links TRBV7-2 to TRBJ2-5; either TRBD1 or TRBD2 may fit D (5 bases each). The ends were cut back, 4 bases at V and 1 base at J, with 7 bases in the middle. CDR1 is SGHTA, CDR2 FQGNSA, per germline. The CDR3 consists of 13 residues.

The table lists this clonotype with a few counts. CDR3 in DNA: TGTGCCAGCAGCTCCCTTGAGGGGGTCACAGATACGCAGTATTTT. Its protein is CASSSLEGVTDTQYF. The chain has TRBV11-2 and TRBJ2-3, with D possibly being TRBD1 (6 bases). Per germline, CDR1 SGHAT and CDR2 FQNNGV. V lost 4 bases and J 2 bases, leaving 13 bases between the germline ends. This CDR3 contains 15 residues.

This clonotype was seen more than once but under ten times. The CDR3 loop is CASSFQGIGYTF. For the CDR3, the DNA is TGTGCCAGCAGCTTTCAGGGCATTGGCTACACCTTC. This chain connects TRBV7-9 to TRBJ1-2, with TRBD1 as a possible D gene (5 bases). The CDR3 has 12 amino acids. The germline V and J ends were trimmed by 3 bases and 7 bases, with 9 bases remaining between them. Germline V gene sequence: CDR1 SEHNR, CDR2 FQNEAQ (reference sequence).

The chain carries TRBV6-6 and TRBJ2-7; D is possibly TRBD2 (6 bases). Germline CDR1 reads MNHNY; CDR2 reads SVGAGI (reference sequence). CDR3 length: 13 amino acids. Trimming stripped 7 bases from V and 3 bases from J, with 13 bases between. For the CDR3, the DNA is TGTGCCAGCAAATACTCCGGGGGCTACGAGCAGTACTTC. Translated, it gives CASKYSGGYEQYF.

This chain uses TRBV7-2 with TRBJ2-2; 7 positions agree with TRBD1. In germline, CDR1 is SGHTA, CDR2 FQGNSA. Trimming removed 8 bases from V and 4 bases from J; junction bases left unmatched: 7. CDR3 length equals 14 residues. The CDR3 sequence: CASQDREGTGELFF. The CDR3 nucleotides are TGTGCCAGCCAAGACAGGGAAGGCACCGGGGAGCTGTTTTTT.

The chain employs TRBV27 and TRBJ1-2; tentative D call: TRBD1 (5 bases). This CDR3 spans 15 amino acids. Germline CDR1 is MNHEY and CDR2 is SMNVEV (reference sequence). The germline V and J ends were trimmed by 5 bases and 10 bases, with 23 bases remaining between them. The CDR3 sequence is CASSLGQAKIEYYTF. DNA for the CDR3: TGTGCCAGCAGTCTGGGGCAGGCTAAGATAGAATACTACACCTTC.

The chain joins TRBV9 to TRBJ2-3, with TRBD2 identical over 9 bases. The CDR3 has 16 residues. V trimming: 3 bases; J trimming: 1 base; junction bases outside the gene matches: 6. Germline V CDR1 and CDR2: SGDLS, YYNGEE. DNA for the CDR3: TGTGCCAGCAGCGACCGAGAGCGGGGGGGCACAGATACGCAGTATTTT. Amino acids: CASSDRERGGTDTQYF.

The chain couples TRBV7-9 to TRBJ2-7; 7 bases are shared with TRBD1. The V and J ends lost 4 bases and 5 bases, in that order; junction bases with no gene match: 8. From germline, CDR1 is SEHNR and CDR2 FQNEAQ (reference sequence). This CDR3 contains 14 residues. The chain's CDR3 is CASSSQGSLNEQYF. DNA for the CDR3: TGTGCCAGCAGCTCACAGGGGTCCCTTAACGAGCAGTACTTC.

This clonotype has just one count. The V gene is TRBV7-9, the J gene TRBJ2-1; possibly TRBD1 or TRBD2 for D (5 bases each). The V end lost 1 base, the J end lost 7 bases, and 17 bases lay between the germline ends. CDR3 length: 16 residues. CDR1 is SEHNR and CDR2 is FQNEAQ in the germline V gene (reference sequence). DNA of the CDR3: TGTGCCAGCAGCTTAGGGGGGAACTCCTGGTCTAATGAGCAGTTCTTC. Protein product: CASSLGGNSWSNEQFF. Full variable domain (outside the CDR3, taken from reference TRBV7-9 and TRBJ2-1): DTGVSQNPRHKITKRGQNVTFRCDPISEHNRLYWYRQTLGQGPEFLTYFQNEAQLEKSRLLSDRFSAERPKGSFSTLEIQRTEQGDSAMYLCASSLGGNSWSNEQFFGPGTRLTVL.

This clonotype was observed at least ten times. CDR3 region: CASSFQGDYGYTF. The CDR3 region has the DNA TGTGCCAGCAGCTTTCAAGGGGACTATGGCTACACCTTC. The chain couples TRBV5-4 to TRBJ1-2, with D possibly being TRBD1 (5 bases). CDR1 SGHNT and CDR2 YYREEE come from the germline V gene (reference sequence). The CDR3 length is 13 residues. V shed 2 bases and J shed 3 bases, with 8 bases lying between them.

This clonotype was picked up many times. V usage is TRBV7-2 and J usage is TRBJ2-1, with 9 bases matching TRBD2. J gave up 7 bases and V 1 base, and 14 bases lay outside the gene matches. Germline V gene data show CDR1 as SGHTA and CDR2 as FQGNSA. This CDR3 is built from 18 residues. CDR3 sequence (DNA): TGTGCCAGCAGCTTAGTCCTAAATGGGCGGGGGGGCCAAAATGAGCAGTTCTTC. This encodes CASSLVLNGRGGQNEQFF.

This clonotype was recorded many times. This chain uses TRBV29-1 with TRBJ2-5; 10 bases line up with TRBD2. Trimming removed 3 bases from V and 5 bases from J; junction bases left unmatched: 18. Germline V CDR1 and CDR2: SQVTM, ANQGSEA. There are 18 residues in the CDR3. The CDR3 loop reads CSVDGERPFSGGLETQYF. The CDR3 DNA reads TGCAGCGTTGATGGGGAACGCCCTTTTAGCGGGGGGCTGGAGACCCAGTACTTC.

The chain combines TRBV7-3 with TRBJ1-3; D ambiguous. Trimming took off 5 bases at V and 0 bases at J, with 17 bases between the two ends. The CDR3 has 17 amino acids. Germline V gene lookup returns CDR1 SGHTA and CDR2 FQGTGA. CDR3 bases: TGTGCCAGCAGCCCCATCGCCGGATCGGTCTCTGGAAACACCATATATTTT. Translated: CASSPIAGSVSGNTIYF.